This TCR beta chain was recorded in a study of cytomegalovirus exposure and HLA in healthy donors. A multiplex PCR was run with 60 Vbeta primers and 13 Jbeta primers. Using immunoSEQ multiplex PCR, the repertoire was profiled, and TCRdb retains in-frame clones only, with some absent. This sample's clone table lists just under 80,000 clones. The CDR3 totals 15 residues. CDR1 SGHRS and CDR2 YFSETQ come from the germline V gene. The V end lost 1 base, the J end lost 2 bases, and 13 bases lay between the germline ends. V usage is TRBV5-1 and J usage is TRBJ2-7, with TRBD2 as a possible D gene (7 bases). This TCR derives from a man aged 18-30 years in good health and CMV-seropositive. Sequencing was performed on PBMCs. DNA of the CDR3: TGCGCCAGCAGCTTGTGGGAGGGGGTGGCCTACGAGCAGTACTTC. It yields the protein CASSLWEGVAYEQYF.